The 17 T cell receptor beta chains below were found in one sample sequenced in a study of T-cell memory formation after mild COVID-19. TCRdb reprocessed the 5' RACE reads with MiXCR, giving one entry per CDR3 protein. In the table there are 470,000 or so distinct CDR3 sequences, around 20% of which are singletons. The sample comprised PBMCs or a T cell subset sorted from them (not recorded which). Every receptor here comes from an adult woman who had mild COVID-19 (a few samples of this study predate the infection). Cell type and time point are not known.

This clonotype came up a few times. The genes are TRBV7-2 and TRBJ2-5, with 12 bases fitting TRBD2. V shed 5 bases, J shed 4 bases, and the junction held 5 bases outside the gene matches. The CDR3 has 15 residues. Germline V lookup: CDR1 SGHTA, CDR2 FQGNSA. CDR3 sequence (DNA): TGTGCCAGCAGCCCGACTAGCGGGGGTAGAGAGACCCAGTACTTC. Translated: CASSPTSGGRETQYF.

The chain is built from TRBV24-1 and TRBJ2-3, with D tentatively TRBD2 (6 bases). Germline loops: CDR1 KGHDR, CDR2 SFDVKD. The CDR3 is 14 amino acids. Trimming took 6 bases from V and 6 from J, leaving 15 bases between them. CDR3 residues: CATSLRGAGDTQYF. The DNA of the CDR3 is TGTGCCACCAGTTTGCGGGGAGCAGGGGATACGCAGTATTTT.

CDR3 amino acids: CASSLDWDRGTYNEQFF. CDR3 bases: TGTGCCAGCAGCTTAGATTGGGACAGGGGAACCTACAATGAGCAGTTCTTC. The V call is TRBV7-8, the J call TRBJ2-1; 10 nucleotides match TRBD1. This CDR3 has 17 amino acids. The junction had 5 bases not matched to a gene; V was cut back by 1 base and J by 2 bases. Germline CDR1 is SGHVS and CDR2 is FQNEAQ.

The table lists this clonotype with a few counts. DNA for the CDR3: TGTGCCAGCTCACCACCCCGGCAGGTTCTAAGCTCCTACAATGAGCAGTTCTTC. Encoded protein: CASSPPRQVLSSYNEQFF. The J gene is TRBJ2-1, the V gene TRBV18; D gene unclear. The CDR3 is 18 residues long. The V gene's germline CDR1 is KGHSH and CDR2 LQKENI. With 0 bases removed from V and 0 bases from J, the gap between germline ends came to 15 bases.

The gene calls are TRBV3-1 and TRBJ1-3; maybe TRBD1 (5 bases). CDR1 LGHDT and CDR2 YNNKEL come from the germline V gene (reference sequence). Trimming shortened V by 7 bases and J by 8 bases, and 18 bases separated the two germline ends. This CDR3 comprises 14 residues. As DNA, the CDR3 is TGTGCCAGCACCCTAACAGGTGGCAAGGACACCATATATTTT. It specifies CASTLTGGKDTIYF.

This clonotype came up a few times. V usage is TRBV7-9 and J usage is TRBJ2-3; tentative D call: TRBD2 (6 bases). CDR1 and CDR2 from the germline V gene are SEHNR and FQNEAQ (reference sequence). The CDR3 has 14 amino acids. V lost 2 bases to trimming and J lost 4 bases, with 10 bases between them. This CDR3 reads CASSLSAGSDTQYF. In DNA form, the CDR3 reads TGTGCCAGCAGCTTATCAGCGGGTTCAGATACGCAGTATTTT. Together with reference TRBV7-9 and TRBJ2-3, the CDR3 gives the full variable domain: DTGVSQNPRHKITKRGQNVTFRCDPISEHNRLYWYRQTLGQGPEFLTYFQNEAQLEKSRLLSDRFSAERPKGSFSTLEIQRTEQGDSAMYLCASSLSAGSDTQYFGPGTRLTVL.

This clonotype showed up just a few times. The chain combines TRBV24-1 with TRBJ2-1; D is undetermined. Trimming removed 4 bases at V and 6 bases at J, with 3 bases between. Germline lookup yields CDR1 KGHDR and CDR2 SFDVKD. CDR3 size: 11 residues. The CDR3 spells CATSEFNEQFF. CDR3 bases: TGTGCCACCAGTGAGTTCAATGAGCAGTTCTTC.

The rearrangement joins TRBV12-3 or TRBV12-4 to TRBJ1-5; D not certain. CDR3 length: 13 amino acids. Trimming removed 4 bases at V and 5 bases at J, with 9 bases between. As DNA, the CDR3 is TGTGCCAGCAGTTCTACGACGGATCAGCCCCAGCATTTT. It encodes CASSSTTDQPQHF.

The chain employs TRBV12-3 or TRBV12-4 and TRBJ1-1; D is undetermined. Trimming cost V 2 bases and J 4 bases, with 11 bases left between them. The CDR3 is made up of 14 amino acids. The CDR3: CASSLSSGSTEAFF. The DNA of the CDR3 is TGTGCCAGCAGTTTAAGTTCGGGGAGCACTGAAGCTTTCTTT.

This clonotype was counted only a few times. The CDR3 coding sequence is TGTGCCAGCAGTTTGATCGGGGGCGGGAATTCACCCCTCCACTTT. Its protein product is CASSLIGGGNSPLHF. The rearrangement uses TRBV12-3 or TRBV12-4 and TRBJ1-6; TRBD1 is a possible D gene (6 bases). CDR3 length equals 15 residues. Trimming shortened V by 3 bases and J by 7 bases, and 13 bases separated the two germline ends.

The J gene is TRBJ1-5, the V gene TRBV20-1, with D unclear. V was cut by 7 bases and J by 4 bases, with 20 bases left in between. The CDR3 loop spans 15 amino acids. Germline loops: CDR1 DFQATT, CDR2 SNEGSKA (reference sequence). In DNA, the CDR3 is TGCAGTGGGGTCAACGTTCAGTTAGGGAATCAGCCCCAGCATTTT. It encodes CSGVNVQLGNQPQHF.

In this sample, this clonotype turned up a few times. This chain joins TRBV4-3 and TRBJ2-3; D is uncertain. The germline V gene has CDR1 LGHNA and CDR2 YSLEER. The CDR3 has 18 amino acids. Trimming pared 0 bases from V and 2 bases from J, leaving 18 bases between. CDR3 DNA: TGCGCCAGCAGCCAAGATAGTCCCGAGACATCATTCACAGATACGCAGTATTTT. As protein: CASSQDSPETSFTDTQYF.

This chain connects TRBV6-1 to TRBJ1-1, with D possibly matching TRBD1 (5 bases). Trimming cost V 7 bases and J 3 bases, with 12 bases left between them. The CDR3 is made up of 13 amino acids. Germline V gene lookup returns CDR1 MNHNS and CDR2 SASEGT. CDR3 in amino acids: CASTREEDTEAFF. CDR3 in DNA: TGTGCCAGCACCAGGGAGGAAGACACTGAAGCTTTCTTT.

DNA for the CDR3: TGCGCCAGCAGCCAAGATCAGGATAGGGCCTCCGGGGAGCTGTTTTTT. Its translation: CASSQDQDRASGELFF. The rearrangement uses TRBV4-1 and TRBJ2-2; D is uncertain. Per germline, CDR1 MGHRA and CDR2 YSYEKL. V shed 0 bases and J shed 6 bases, with 14 bases lying between them. The CDR3 is made up of 16 amino acids.

The rearrangement links TRBV18 to TRBJ2-3, with unresolved D. CDR1 is KGHSH and CDR2 is LQKENI in the germline V gene. V was cut by 2 bases and J by 0 bases, with 9 bases left in between. This CDR3 comprises 15 residues. Here the CDR3 reads CASSPYQTSTDTQYF. DNA of the CDR3: TGTGCCAGCTCACCATACCAGACTAGCACAGATACGCAGTATTTT.

J is TRBJ2-6 and V is TRBV19, with 10 bases fitting TRBD1. This CDR3 comprises 17 residues. Looked up from germline, CDR1 is LNHDA and CDR2 is SQIVND (reference sequence). V lost 3 bases to trimming and J lost 1 base; unmatched junction nucleotides: 3. The CDR3 loop is CASSIRQGASGANVLTF. As DNA, the CDR3 is TGTGCCAGTAGTATTCGACAGGGGGCTTCTGGGGCCAACGTCCTGACTTTC.

The chain couples TRBV6-5 to TRBJ2-3; possibly TRBD1 for D (6 bases). V was clipped by 2 bases and J by 1 base, with 13 bases between them. CDR3 length: 16 amino acids. Per germline, CDR1 MNHEY and CDR2 SVGAGI. CDR3 sequence reads: CASSYLGAVGTDTQYF. DNA for the CDR3: TGTGCCAGCAGTTACCTGGGGGCCGTCGGCACAGATACGCAGTATTTT.